These 26 T cell receptor beta chains share one sample of origin, sequenced in a study of blood T cell repertoires in COVID-19. TCRdb's copy holds only in-frame clones and misses some; the assay was immunoSEQ multiplex PCR. The sample includes some 270,000 clones, roughly four fifths of them seen just once. Sequencing was done on a sample of peripheral blood. Receptors were obtained from a person between 70 and 80 years old with COVID-19, enrolled during active disease.

The chain combines TRBV27 with TRBJ1-5; 7 nucleotides align to TRBD1. Germline V lookup: CDR1 MNHEY, CDR2 SMNVEV (reference sequence). The V and J ends lost 2 bases and 11 bases, in that order; junction bases with no gene match: 6. The CDR3 consists of 13 residues. The CDR3 sequence: CASSLQGEGTQHF. The CDR3 DNA is TGTGCCAGCAGTTTACAGGGGGAAGGGACCCAGCATTTT.

The chain combines TRBV19 with TRBJ1-2, with 12 bases that match TRBD1. Germline assignment: CDR1 LNHDA and CDR2 SQIVND (reference sequence). The CDR3 consists of 16 residues. V shed 9 bases and J 12 bases; nucleotides not matched to a gene: 20. The CDR3, as DNA: TGTGCCAGCACCGGGACAGGGGGCTTACAATGGGGAGGCCACACCTTC. It specifies CASTGTGGLQWGGHTF.

The chain is built from TRBV7-2 and TRBJ1-4, with D hard to call. The germline CDR1 and CDR2 sequences are SGHTA and FQGNSA. Trimming pared 1 base from V and 4 bases from J, leaving 7 bases between. The CDR3 covers 14 residues. CDR3 sequence (DNA): TGTGCCAGCAGCTTAGGGGCCTATAATGAAAAACTGTTTTTT. Its translation: CASSLGAYNEKLFF.

The chain links TRBV9 to TRBJ1-5, with TRBD1 matching over 7 bases. The J segment lost 3 bases and the V segment lost 4 bases, leaving 7 bases of the junction unmatched. CDR1 is SGDLS, CDR2 YYNGEE, per germline. The CDR3 runs 15 residues. This CDR3 is CASSLGQAINQPQHF. The DNA of the CDR3 is TGTGCCAGCAGCCTCGGACAGGCGATCAATCAGCCCCAGCATTTT.

The DNA of the CDR3 is TGTGCCAGCAACCCCTTCCCACGGGGGGGGAACACTGAAGCTTTCTTT. Translating it yields CASNPFPRGGNTEAFF. The V gene is TRBV7-9, the J gene TRBJ1-1, with TRBD1 as a possible D gene (5 bases). CDR1 SEHNR and CDR2 FQNEAQ come from the germline V gene (reference sequence). V lost 7 bases to trimming and J lost 1 base, with 19 bases between them. This CDR3 has 16 residues. The full variable domain, completed using reference TRBV7-9 and TRBJ1-1, is DTGVSQNPRHKITKRGQNVTFRCDPISEHNRLYWYRQTLGQGPEFLTYFQNEAQLEKSRLLSDRFSAERPKGSFSTLEIQRTEQGDSAMYLCASNPFPRGGNTEAFFGQGTRLTVV.

The chain employs TRBV5-4 and TRBJ2-5; D unresolved. CDR3 length equals 12 residues. Trimming took 0 bases from V and 5 from J, leaving 5 bases between them. The germline V gene encodes CDR1 SGHNT and CDR2 YYREEE (reference sequence). CDR3 in amino acids: CASSLAGETQYF. The CDR3 bases are TGTGCCAGCAGCTTGGCGGGTGAGACCCAGTACTTC.

This chain's CDR3 is CATLSQGSNSPLHF. In DNA, the CDR3 is TGTGCCACCCTCTCCCAGGGCAGCAATTCACCCCTCCACTTT. V is TRBV6-5 and J is TRBJ1-6, with D perhaps TRBD1 (5 bases). Trimming took off 10 bases at V and 7 bases at J, with 17 bases between the two ends. Per the germline V gene, CDR1 is MNHEY and CDR2 is SVGAGI. The CDR3 is made up of 14 amino acids.

This clone came up a few times. The chain carries TRBV27 and TRBJ1-6, with D hard to call. This CDR3 has 17 amino acids. The germline V and J ends were trimmed by 2 bases and 4 bases, with 15 bases remaining between them. Germline CDR1 is MNHEY and CDR2 is SMNVEV (reference sequence). CDR3 sequence (DNA): TGTGCCAGCAGTTTACGAGGCGACTTACCTTATAATTCACCCCTCCACTTT. This gives the protein CASSLRGDLPYNSPLHF.

The V and J genes are TRBV6-5 and TRBJ1-4; D ambiguous. This CDR3 contains 15 residues. Trimming stripped 3 bases from V and 0 bases from J, with 8 bases between. CDR1 MNHEY and CDR2 SVGAGI come from the germline V gene. The CDR3 DNA reads as TGTGCCAGCAGTTATTCATTTGCAACTAATGAAAAACTGTTTTTT. Translating gives CASSYSFATNEKLFF.

The rearrangement links TRBV5-8 to TRBJ2-1; 9 bases match TRBD2. The V gene end was trimmed by 7 bases and the J gene end by 12 bases; junction bases not matched to a gene: 5. The CDR3 is 11 amino acids. Germline V gene lookup returns CDR1 SGHTS and CDR2 YDEGEE. DNA for the CDR3: TGTGCCAGCTCGCGGGAGGGCCGGCAGTTCTTC. Its protein is CASSREGRQFF. Together with reference TRBV5-8 and TRBJ2-1, the CDR3 gives the full variable domain: EAGVTQSPTHLIKTRGQQATLRCSPISGHTSVYWYQQALGLGLQFLLWYDEGEERNRGNFPPRFSGRQFPNYSSELNVNALELEDSALYLCASSREGRQFFGPGTRLTVL.

The rearrangement joins TRBV9 to TRBJ1-2, with TRBD1 matching 11 bases. Trimming removed 6 bases from V and 2 bases from J; junction bases left unmatched: 3. This CDR3 comprises 14 residues. Per the germline V gene, CDR1 is SGDLS and CDR2 is YYNGEE. DNA for the CDR3: TGTGCCAGCAACGGACAGGGGGCGAACTATGGCTACACCTTC. It yields the protein CASNGQGANYGYTF. Full variable domain (missing parts from reference TRBV9 and TRBJ1-2): DSGVTQTPKHLITATGQRVTLRCSPRSGDLSVYWYQQSLDQGLQFLIQYYNGEERAKGNILERFSAQQFPDLHSELNLSSLELGDSALYFCASNGQGANYGYTFGSGTRLTVV.

This chain connects TRBV19 to TRBJ2-7, with 10 bases lining up with TRBD1. Germline V gene sequence: CDR1 LNHDA, CDR2 SQIVND (reference sequence). The CDR3 is 15 residues long. The junction had 6 bases not matched to a gene; V was cut back by 6 bases and J by 1 base. In nucleotides, the CDR3 is TGTGCCAGTAGGGATGGACAGGGGGGATCCTACGAGCAGTACTTC. Encoded protein: CASRDGQGGSYEQYF.

This chain links TRBV19 with TRBJ2-5, with 8 positions matching TRBD2. The length of the CDR3 is 16 residues. With V trimmed by 8 bases and J by 5 bases, 16 bases remained unmatched. CDR1 is LNHDA, CDR2 SQIVND, per germline (reference sequence). DNA for the CDR3: TGTGCCAGTGAACGATACGCCGGGACTAGGTTGGAGACCCAGTACTTC. Its protein product is CASERYAGTRLETQYF.

This chain uses TRBV2 with TRBJ2-5; 13 nucleotides align to TRBD2. The length of the CDR3 is 15 residues. The V segment lost 2 bases and the J segment 4 bases; nucleotides outside the gene matches: 1. From germline, CDR1 is SNHLY and CDR2 FYNNEI. In DNA, the CDR3 is TGTGCCAGCAGTGAAACTAGCGGGAGGGGAGAGACCCAGTACTTC. This codes for CASSETSGRGETQYF.

The rearrangement uses TRBV19 and TRBJ1-1; D gene unclear. This CDR3 is built from 13 residues. The germline gives CDR1 LNHDA, CDR2 SQIVND (reference sequence). The V and J ends lost 3 bases and 4 bases respectively, with 9 bases between them. The CDR3 sequence: CASSISSGTEAFF. CDR3 in DNA: TGTGCCAGTAGTATTAGCTCGGGCACTGAAGCTTTCTTT.

This clone was detected once. A read error may produce the germline difference seen at one junction end. This chain connects TRBV5-4 to TRBJ1-1, with a tentative D call TRBD1 (5 bases). The CDR3 runs 13 residues. CDR1 is SGHNT and CDR2 is YYREEE in the germline V gene (reference sequence). CDR3 protein: CASSLEGHTEAFF. In nucleotides, the CDR3 is TGTGCCAGCAGTTTGGAGGGGCACACTGAAGCTTTCTTT.

In its sample, this clone was seen a few times. The chain has TRBV3-1 (or the pseudogene TRBV3-2) and TRBJ2-6; no definite D call. The CDR3 is 15 residues long. Germline V gives CDR1 LGHDT, CDR2 YNNKEL (reference sequence). Trimming took 2 bases from V and 4 from J, leaving 9 bases between them. CDR3 region: CASSQITAGANVLTF. The CDR3 DNA sequence: TGTGCCAGCAGCCAAATTACAGCAGGGGCCAACGTCCTGACTTTC.

This clone has just a few counts. The chain joins TRBV7-2 to TRBJ1-1, with D perhaps matching TRBD1 (6 bases). Trimming removed 2 bases from V and 6 bases from J, with 13 bases in between. Germline CDR1 is SGHTA and CDR2 is FQGNSA. CDR3 size: 14 residues. The CDR3 nucleotides read TGTGCCAGCAGCTTATGGAAGCAGGGGTCTGAAGCTTTCTTT. Its translation: CASSLWKQGSEAFF.

The rearrangement links TRBV5-1 to TRBJ2-5; 7 nucleotides align to TRBD2. This CDR3 has 14 residues. Germline trimming cut 0 bases from V and 5 bases from J; bases unmatched to any gene: 4. CDR1 is SGHRS, CDR2 YFSETQ, per germline. Here the CDR3 DNA reads TGCGCCAGCAGCTTGGGAGCGGGGACGGAGACCCAGTACTTC. Translating gives CASSLGAGTETQYF.

The chain joins TRBV7-3 to TRBJ1-6; D possibly corresponds to TRBD1 (6 bases). Per the germline V gene, CDR1 is SGHTA and CDR2 is FQGTGA. CDR3 length: 20 residues. The V end was cut by 0 bases, the J end by 7 bases, with 25 bases between. This CDR3 reads CASSLTALPKLTGINSPLHF. The CDR3 bases are TGTGCCAGCAGCTTAACGGCCTTGCCTAAGTTGACAGGAATCAATTCACCCCTCCACTTT.

Comments on this clone: This same CDR3 is encoded by further DNA sequences in the sample. The rearrangement joins TRBV27 to TRBJ2-7; 9 bases agree with TRBD1. Per germline, CDR1 MNHEY and CDR2 SMNVEV (reference sequence). V trimming: 3 bases; J trimming: 4 bases; junction bases outside the gene matches: 1. The CDR3 runs 13 residues. The DNA for the CDR3 is TGTGCCAGCAGTTTGACAGGGGGGTACGAGCAGTACTTC. Protein: CASSLTGGYEQYF.

This clone came up once. J is TRBJ1-1 and V is TRBV6-2 or TRBV6-3; the D gene is possibly TRBD1 (5 bases). Germline CDR1 MNHEY, CDR2 SVGEGT. Trimming shortened V by 0 bases and J by 5 bases, and 16 bases separated the two germline ends. The CDR3 covers 16 residues. The CDR3 DNA is TGTGCCAGCAGTTACTCGATGGGGCGGGACCAGACTGAAGCTTTCTTT. It codes for CASSYSMGRDQTEAFF.

This rearrangement joins TRBV7-8 to TRBJ2-3, with 14 bases that match TRBD2. The V segment lost 5 bases and the J segment 2 bases; nucleotides outside the gene matches: 6. From germline, CDR1 is SGHVS and CDR2 FQNEAQ. This CDR3 region has 17 residues. CDR3 DNA sequence: TGTGCCAGCAGCAAACGGACTAGCGGGGGGAACACAGATACGCAGTATTTT. Protein product: CASSKRTSGGNTDTQYF.

The V and J genes are TRBV28 and TRBJ1-6, with no clear D. Germline V CDR1 and CDR2: MDHEN, SYDVKM. This CDR3 region has 16 residues. V lost 3 bases and J 0 bases, leaving 9 bases between the germline ends. CDR3 DNA sequence: TGTGCCAGCAGTTTTGGTTCGAGCTCCTATAATTCACCCCTCCACTTT. The encoded protein is CASSFGSSSYNSPLHF. The complete variable domain, with remaining parts taken from reference TRBV28 and TRBJ1-6, reads DVKVTQSSRYLVKRTGEKVFLECVQDMDHENMFWYRQDPGLGLRLIYFSYDVKMKEKGDIPEGYSVSREKKERFSLILESASTNQTSMYLCASSFGSSSYNSPLHFGNGTRLTVT.

This sequence joins TRBV7-8 and TRBJ1-1, with D hard to call. Germline V CDR1 and CDR2: SGHVS, FQNEAQ. The CDR3 runs to 14 residues. V lost 5 bases to trimming and J lost 5 bases, with 15 bases between them. The DNA of the CDR3 is TGTGCCAGCAGCAGATCTCGGACTGTGACTGAAGCTTTCTTT. As protein: CASSRSRTVTEAFF.

The rearrangement joins TRBV19 to TRBJ2-2; D is possibly TRBD1 (6 bases). V was trimmed by 5 bases and J by 4 bases, leaving 14 bases between them. The V gene's germline CDR1 is LNHDA and CDR2 SQIVND (reference sequence). The length of the CDR3 is 15 residues. This CDR3 reads CASSAGQTITGELFF. The CDR3 coding sequence is TGTGCCAGTAGTGCCGGACAGACTATCACCGGGGAGCTGTTTTTT.